Listed here are 29 T cell receptor beta chains from one sample, sequenced in a study of cytomegalovirus exposure and HLA in healthy donors. The PCR had 60 Vbeta and 13 Jbeta primers. The protocol was immunoSEQ multiplex PCR, while the TCRdb copy is restricted to in-frame clones and leaves out a portion. Of around 92,000 clones detected, roughly 80% appear once; the ten largest clones hold 1% to 1.5%. Sequencing was carried out using PBMCs. These receptors were collected from a girl aged 2 to 9 in good health and CMV-seropositive.

This rearrangement joins TRBV4-1 to TRBJ2-5, with 7 bases lining up with TRBD1. CDR1 is MGHRA, CDR2 YSYEKL, per germline. V shed 1 base, J shed 4 bases, and the junction held 9 bases outside the gene matches. CDR3 length: 16 residues. CDR3 coding DNA: TGCGCCAGCAGCCAAGGCCTACAGGGGTCTGGAGAGACCCAGTACTTC. Its translation is CASSQGLQGSGETQYF.

The CDR3 bases are TGTGCCAGCAGTGACCCCGAGCGGGAGTTAAAAGATACGCAGTATTTT. This translates into CASSDPERELKDTQYF. The chain links TRBV25-1 to TRBJ2-3, with 8 bases that match TRBD2. Germline CDR1 is MGHDK and CDR2 is SYGVNS. With V trimmed by 3 bases and J by 5 bases, 10 bases remained unmatched. The CDR3 runs to 16 residues.

The rearrangement uses TRBV29-1 and TRBJ2-1; possibly TRBD1 for D (5 bases). V was clipped by 6 bases and J by 0 bases, with 6 bases between them. CDR3 length equals 12 residues. The germline gives CDR1 SQVTM, CDR2 ANQGSEA. CDR3 DNA sequence: TGCAGCGTAGACAGCTCCTACAATGAGCAGTTCTTC. Translating gives CSVDSSYNEQFF.

The chain links TRBV15 to TRBJ1-1; maybe TRBD1 (5 bases). Looked up from germline, CDR1 is LNHNV and CDR2 is YYDKDF (reference sequence). The CDR3 covers 15 residues. Trimming shortened V by 5 bases and J by 0 bases, and 13 bases separated the two germline ends. Here the CDR3 DNA reads TGTGCCACCAGCCACAGGAACAGCATGAACACTGAAGCTTTCTTT. It encodes CATSHRNSMNTEAFF.

This clone was recorded once. The rearrangement joins TRBV4-1 to TRBJ2-7, with D possibly matching TRBD2 (5 bases). V was trimmed by 2 bases and J by 2 bases, leaving 13 bases between them. The length of the CDR3 is 15 residues. The germline gives CDR1 MGHRA, CDR2 YSYEKL. The CDR3 sequence: CASSQMALGAYEQYF. In DNA, the CDR3 is TGCGCCAGCAGCCAAATGGCCCTCGGGGCCTACGAGCAGTACTTC.

The V and J genes are TRBV2 and TRBJ2-1, with 8 bases that match TRBD2. CDR1 is SNHLY and CDR2 is FYNNEI in the germline V gene. With V trimmed by 4 bases and J by 5 bases, 13 bases remained unmatched. This CDR3 spans 17 amino acids. The CDR3 bases are TGTGCCAGCAGTGGATTGTTGGGACTAGGGGCCCACAATGAGCAGTTCTTC. Protein sequence: CASSGLLGLGAHNEQFF. Together with reference TRBV2 and TRBJ2-1, the CDR3 gives the full variable domain: EPEVTQTPSHQVTQMGQEVILRCVPISNHLYFYWYRQILGQKVEFLVSFYNNEISEKSEIFDDQFSVERPDGSNFTLKIRSTKLEDSAMYFCASSGLLGLGAHNEQFFGPGTRLTVL.

This sequence joins TRBV10-3 and TRBJ2-1; no reliable D call. The ends were cut back, 11 bases at V and 2 bases at J, with 19 bases in the middle. The germline V gene encodes CDR1 ENHRY and CDR2 SYGVKD. This CDR3 comprises 15 residues. In DNA, the CDR3 is TGTGCCGCCATATCGGCGGCTTTTCCCTACAATGAGCAGTTCTTC. It encodes CAAISAAFPYNEQFF.

V is TRBV4-3 and J is TRBJ2-2, with TRBD2 identical over 11 bases. Germline V gene sequence: CDR1 LGHNA, CDR2 YSLEER. The CDR3 totals 17 residues. V lost 2 bases to trimming and J lost 5 bases; unmatched junction nucleotides: 7. CDR3 coding DNA: TGCGCCAGCAGCCAACGACTTTCTAGCGGGGGGACCGGGGAGCTGTTTTTT. The encoded protein is CASSQRLSSGGTGELFF.

The chain carries TRBV5-1 and TRBJ1-1, with D possibly matching TRBD1 (5 bases). This CDR3 comprises 13 residues. Trimming shortened V by 4 bases and J by 5 bases, and 12 bases separated the two germline ends. Germline CDR1 SGHRS, CDR2 YFSETQ. CDR3 sequence reads: CASSPQGYTEAFF. CDR3 nucleotide sequence: TGCGCCAGCAGCCCGCAGGGTTATACTGAAGCTTTCTTT.

The J gene is TRBJ2-3, the V gene TRBV28; tentative D call: TRBD1 (5 bases). Germline CDR1 and CDR2: MDHEN and SYDVKM. This CDR3 is 13 amino acids long. V lost 6 bases and J lost 1, with 8 bases in between. In DNA form, the CDR3 reads TGTGCCAGCAGAGACAGCCGCACAGATACGCAGTATTTT. Amino acids: CASRDSRTDTQYF.

The genes are TRBV2 and TRBJ2-1; D is unresolved. The V gene's germline CDR1 is SNHLY and CDR2 FYNNEI. The CDR3 is made up of 12 amino acids. V lost 8 bases to trimming and J lost 5 bases, with 10 bases between them. The CDR3 reads CASESANNEQFF. DNA for the CDR3: TGTGCCAGCGAATCAGCGAACAATGAGCAGTTCTTC.

This clone came up a few times. CDR3 nucleotide sequence: TGTGCCAGCAGTGCCCAGGGAGGGCCCGGAAACACCATATATTTT. It encodes CASSAQGGPGNTIYF. V gene TRBV6-4 combines with J gene TRBJ1-3; D might be TRBD1 (5 bases). Germline V lookup: CDR1 MRHNA, CDR2 SNTAGT. V was trimmed by 4 bases and J by 4 bases, leaving 14 bases between them. The CDR3 loop spans 15 amino acids.

The V call is TRBV7-9, the J call TRBJ1-1, with D hard to call. The CDR3 length is 17 residues. Trimming removed 1 base from V and 0 bases from J, with 15 bases in between. Germline V CDR1 and CDR2: SEHNR, FQNEAQ (reference sequence). The CDR3 bases are TGTGCCAGCAGCTTAGTTCCTGGCAGCGGTATGAACACTGAAGCTTTCTTT. It codes for CASSLVPGSGMNTEAFF.

The chain combines TRBV4-1 with TRBJ2-5; 11 nucleotides line up with TRBD2. V was clipped by 0 bases and J by 5 bases; unmatched bases: 8. CDR1 MGHRA and CDR2 YSYEKL come from the germline V gene. The CDR3 extends over 17 amino acids. CDR3 sequence: CASSQDRLAGGSETQYF. CDR3 bases: TGCGCCAGCAGCCAAGATCGGCTAGCGGGAGGATCGGAGACCCAGTACTTC.

The chain links TRBV6-1 to TRBJ2-3, with 10 bases matching TRBD2. Germline assignment: CDR1 MNHNS and CDR2 SASEGT. The CDR3 contains 14 residues. V lost 10 bases, J lost 4 bases, and 8 bases stayed unmatched. This chain's CDR3 is CATSGSRGADTQYF. CDR3 coding DNA: TGTGCCACTAGCGGGAGTAGGGGGGCAGATACGCAGTATTTT.

This rearrangement joins TRBV4-2 to TRBJ2-7, with D tentatively TRBD2 (6 bases). This CDR3 has 15 residues. Germline V lookup: CDR1 LGHNA, CDR2 YNFKEQ. V dropped 0 bases and J dropped 0 bases, with 9 bases sitting between them. CDR3 sequence: CASSQDGGSSYEQYF. CDR3 nucleotide sequence: TGTGCCAGCAGCCAAGATGGAGGGAGCTCCTACGAGCAGTACTTC.

The genes are TRBV5-1 and TRBJ1-4, with D possibly TRBD1 on 6 matching bases. CDR1 SGHRS and CDR2 YFSETQ come from the germline V gene. Deletions cut 4 bases from V and 3 bases from J, with 13 bases between. The CDR3 loop spans 15 amino acids. The CDR3 loop is CASSLGGGSNEKLFF. DNA for the CDR3: TGCGCCAGCAGCCTAGGGGGAGGGTCTAATGAAAAACTGTTTTTT.

This chain links TRBV6-5 with TRBJ1-3, with 7 bases aligning to TRBD1. CDR3 length: 14 residues. Germline loops: CDR1 MNHEY, CDR2 SVGAGI. The junction had 10 bases not matched to a gene; V was cut back by 6 bases and J by 8 bases. This CDR3 is CASSNWDRRDTIYF. CDR3 nucleotide sequence: TGTGCCAGCAGCAACTGGGACAGAAGGGACACCATATATTTT.

This clone was seen a few times. This chain joins TRBV6-5 and TRBJ1-3; 8 bases are a match to TRBD1. Trimming cost V 2 bases and J 0 bases; bases outside gene matches: 0. In germline, CDR1 is MNHEY, CDR2 SVGAGI. CDR3 length equals 15 residues. CDR3: CASSYDRGSGNTIYF. The DNA for the CDR3 is TGTGCCAGCAGTTACGACAGGGGCTCTGGAAACACCATATATTTT.

The chain recombines TRBV27 with TRBJ2-3; 10 bases line up with TRBD2. V gave up 3 bases and J gave up 6 bases; unmatched junction bases: 3. Per germline, CDR1 MNHEY and CDR2 SMNVEV (reference sequence). The CDR3 sequence is 14 residues long. The CDR3 nucleotides read TGTGCCAGCAGTTTTGGGACTAGCGTTGATACGCAGTATTTT. This gives the protein CASSFGTSVDTQYF.

The chain has TRBV7-9 and TRBJ1-2; 7 nucleotides line up with TRBD1. The ends lost 7 bases at V and 4 bases at J; junction bases unmatched: 12. CDR1 SEHNR and CDR2 FQNEAQ come from the germline V gene (reference sequence). There are 15 residues in the CDR3. The CDR3 coding sequence is TGTGCCAGCATCCAAATCCCGACAGGGATCTATGGCTACACCTTC. This sequence encodes CASIQIPTGIYGYTF.

The chain combines TRBV30 with TRBJ1-1; D gene ambiguous. Trimming took off 6 bases at V and 4 bases at J, with 15 bases between the two ends. Germline assignment: CDR1 GTSNPN and CDR2 SVGIG (reference sequence). The CDR3 covers 13 residues. The CDR3 DNA sequence: TGTGCCTGCCACGGAGGTCTAGGCACTGAAGCTTTCTTT. Translating it yields CACHGGLGTEAFF.

The chain uses TRBV6-1 and TRBJ2-7; 10 nucleotides line up with TRBD1. V lost 3 bases, J lost 2 bases, and 10 bases stayed unmatched. Germline assignment: CDR1 MNHNS and CDR2 SASEGT. This CDR3 comprises 17 residues. The CDR3 DNA reads TGTGCCAGCAGTGAGAAGAGGGGGACAGGGGCAACCTACGAGCAGTACTTC. Amino acid sequence: CASSEKRGTGATYEQYF.

The CDR3: CASSESFLAAYEQYF. CDR3 coding DNA: TGCGCCAGCAGTGAGTCATTTTTGGCAGCCTACGAGCAGTACTTC. The rearrangement links TRBV10-2 to TRBJ2-7; D remains unclear. V was clipped by 0 bases and J by 2 bases, with 11 bases between them. The CDR3 extends over 15 amino acids. The V gene's germline CDR1 is WSHSY and CDR2 SAAADI.

This clone was seen a few times. This rearrangement joins TRBV5-1 to TRBJ1-2, with D unresolved. The CDR3 runs to 14 residues. V lost 4 bases and J lost 6, with 16 bases in between. In germline, CDR1 is SGHRS, CDR2 YFSETQ. The CDR3 region is CASSVASRSNGYTF. CDR3 DNA: TGCGCCAGCAGCGTGGCGTCCAGGTCTAATGGCTACACCTTC.

This sequence joins TRBV19 and TRBJ2-1, with TRBD2 matching over 11 bases. V was pared by 4 bases and J by 9 bases, with 5 bases of the junction left unmatched. The germline V gene has CDR1 LNHDA and CDR2 SQIVND (reference sequence). CDR3 size: 14 residues. Here the CDR3 reads CASSSSGRAGEQFF. For the CDR3, the DNA is TGTGCCAGTAGTAGTAGCGGGAGGGCTGGTGAGCAGTTCTTC.

This clone was detected a few times. The gene calls are TRBV21-1 and TRBJ1-5. TRBV21-1 is given as a pseudogene. The CDR3 has 14 amino acids. Written as DNA, the CDR3 is TGTGCCAGCAGCCCTCGGACGGGGTTGCAGCCCCAGCATTTT. Translating it yields CASSPRTGLQPQHF.

This rearrangement joins TRBV27 to TRBJ2-7; no clear D. Trimming removed 6 bases from V and 0 bases from J, with 6 bases in between. The CDR3 totals 12 residues. Germline CDR1 MNHEY, CDR2 SMNVEV (reference sequence). Written as DNA, the CDR3 is TGTGCCAGCAGCTCCAGCTCCTACGAGCAGTACTTC. Its protein is CASSSSSYEQYF.

CDR3 amino acids: CASSLEPGRTIYF. CDR3 coding DNA: TGTGCCAGCAGCCTCGAACCTGGGCGCACCATATATTTT. The chain links TRBV7-2 to TRBJ1-3, with D hard to call. The V gene's germline CDR1 is SGHTA and CDR2 FQGNSA. The V gene lost 5 bases and the J gene lost 9 bases, with 14 bases spanning the gap. This CDR3 is built from 13 residues.